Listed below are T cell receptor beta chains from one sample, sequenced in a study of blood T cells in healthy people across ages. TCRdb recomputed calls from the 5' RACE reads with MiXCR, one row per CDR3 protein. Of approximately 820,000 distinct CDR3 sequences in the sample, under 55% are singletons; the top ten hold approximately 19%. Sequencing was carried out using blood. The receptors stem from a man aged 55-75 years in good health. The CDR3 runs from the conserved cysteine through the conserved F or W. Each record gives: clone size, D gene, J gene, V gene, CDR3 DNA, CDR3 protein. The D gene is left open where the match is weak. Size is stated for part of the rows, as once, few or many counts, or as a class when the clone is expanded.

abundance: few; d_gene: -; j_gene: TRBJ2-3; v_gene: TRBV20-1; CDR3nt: TGCAGTGCTCCGATAACAGATACGCAGTATTTT; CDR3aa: CSAPITDTQYF
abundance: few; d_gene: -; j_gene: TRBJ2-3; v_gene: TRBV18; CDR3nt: TGTGCCAGCTCACCATGGAGCGCTAGCACAGATACGCAGTATTTT; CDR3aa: CASSPWSASTDTQYF
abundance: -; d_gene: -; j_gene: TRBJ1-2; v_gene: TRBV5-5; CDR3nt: TGTGCCAGCAGCTTCGGTGGGGAAGGCTATGGCTACACCTTC; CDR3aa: CASSFGGEGYGYTF
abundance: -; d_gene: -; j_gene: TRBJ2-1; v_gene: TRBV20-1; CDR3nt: TGCAGTGCTAGAGCAGCGACGAGGGGAGATTACAATGAGCAGTTCTTC; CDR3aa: CSARAATRGDYNEQFF
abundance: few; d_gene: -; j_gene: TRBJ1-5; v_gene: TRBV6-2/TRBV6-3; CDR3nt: TGTGCCAGCAGTTACTCTCCGGGGCCCCAGCATTTT; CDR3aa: CASSYSPGPQHF
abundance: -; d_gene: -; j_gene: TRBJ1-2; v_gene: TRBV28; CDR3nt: TGTGCCAGCAGTTTTGAGGTCCAGAGGATGGTTGGCTACACCTTC; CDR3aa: CASSFEVQRMVGYTF
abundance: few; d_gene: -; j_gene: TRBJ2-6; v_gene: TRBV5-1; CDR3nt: TGCGCCAGCAGCTTGTTGGGTTATGGGGCCAACGTCCTGACTTTC; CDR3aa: CASSLLGYGANVLTF
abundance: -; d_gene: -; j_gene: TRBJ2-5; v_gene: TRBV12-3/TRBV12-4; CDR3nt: TGTGCCAGCAGTTTTTTGGGGGCAGAGACCCAGTACTTC; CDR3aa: CASSFLGAETQYF
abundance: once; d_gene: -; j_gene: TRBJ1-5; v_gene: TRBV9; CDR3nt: TGTGCCAGCAGCGTAGATTGGGCTCAGCCCCAGCATTTT; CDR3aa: CASSVDWAQPQHF
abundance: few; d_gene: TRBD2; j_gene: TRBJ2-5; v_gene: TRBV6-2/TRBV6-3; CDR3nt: TGTGCCAGCAGTTACTTTACTAGCGGCCAAGAGACCCAGTACTTC; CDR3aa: CASSYFTSGQETQYF
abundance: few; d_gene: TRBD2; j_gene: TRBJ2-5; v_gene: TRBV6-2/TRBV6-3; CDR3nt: TGTGCCAGCAGTTACTCGACTTCTCTAGGACTAGAGGGGCACAAAGGAGAGACCCAGTACTTC; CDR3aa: CASSYSTSLGLEGHKGETQYF
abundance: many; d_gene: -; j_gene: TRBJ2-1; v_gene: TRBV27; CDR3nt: TGTGCCAGCAGTTCTGAGGGGAGGGAGCAGTTCTTC; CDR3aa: CASSSEGREQFF
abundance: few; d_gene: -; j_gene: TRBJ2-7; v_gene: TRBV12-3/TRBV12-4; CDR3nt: TGTGCCAGCAGTTTTAACAATGATCGCGCAGGGTACTTC; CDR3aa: CASSFNNDRAGYF
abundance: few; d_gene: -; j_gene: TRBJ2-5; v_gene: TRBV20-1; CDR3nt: TGCAGTGCTCCCCCCGGGGCTCCAGAGACCCAGTACTTC; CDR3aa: CSAPPGAPETQYF
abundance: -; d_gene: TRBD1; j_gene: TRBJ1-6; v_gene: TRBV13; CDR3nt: TGTGCCAGCAGCTTAGGCGGGACAGCCAGGTTCTCACCCCTCCACTTT; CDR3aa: CASSLGGTARFSPLHF
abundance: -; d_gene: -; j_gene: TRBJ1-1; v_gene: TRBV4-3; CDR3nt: TGCGCCAGCAGCCAAGATCGTCCGGGATGGAGCACTGAAGCTTTCTTT; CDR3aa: CASSQDRPGWSTEAFF
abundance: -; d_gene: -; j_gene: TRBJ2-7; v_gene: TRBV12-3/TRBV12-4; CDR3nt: TGTGCCAGCCAGACAGCCGGGAATGAGCAGTACTTC; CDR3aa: CASQTAGNEQYF
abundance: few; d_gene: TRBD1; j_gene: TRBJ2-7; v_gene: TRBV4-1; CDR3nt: TGCGCCAGCAGCAAGGGACAGTCGAACTCCTACGAGCAGTACTTC; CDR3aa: CASSKGQSNSYEQYF
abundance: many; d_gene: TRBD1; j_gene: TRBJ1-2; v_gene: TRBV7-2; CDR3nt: TGTGCCAGCAGCTCTTCCAGGGGGCTGGTAGATGGCTACACCTTC; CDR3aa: CASSSSRGLVDGYTF
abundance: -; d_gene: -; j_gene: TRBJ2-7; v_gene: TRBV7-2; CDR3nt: TGTGCCGGCAGCCTAAACCTAGCCCAGGCCTACGAGCAGTACTTC; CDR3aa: CAGSLNLAQAYEQYF
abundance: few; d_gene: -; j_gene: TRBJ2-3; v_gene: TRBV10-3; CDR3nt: TGTGCCATCAGACAGGATTCAGGGTCGGATACGCAGTATTTT; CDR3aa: CAIRQDSGSDTQYF
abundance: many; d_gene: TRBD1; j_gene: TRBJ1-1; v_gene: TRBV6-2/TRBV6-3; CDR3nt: TGTGCCAGCAGACCGAACCCGGGACAGGGGGCTGGCACTGAAGCTTTCTTT; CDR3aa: CASRPNPGQGAGTEAFF
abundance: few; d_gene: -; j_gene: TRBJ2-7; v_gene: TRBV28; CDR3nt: TGTGCCAGCACGGGGAGGACCCCCTACGAGCAGTACTTC; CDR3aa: CASTGRTPYEQYF
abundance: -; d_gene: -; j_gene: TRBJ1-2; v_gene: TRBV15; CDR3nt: TGTGCCACCAGCAGAGATACAGGGAAAGGAGGCTACACCTTC; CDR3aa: CATSRDTGKGGYTF
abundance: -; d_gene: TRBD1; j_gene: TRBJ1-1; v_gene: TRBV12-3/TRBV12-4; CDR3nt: TGTGCCAGCAGTCCTGACAGGGGGGACACTGAAGCTTTCTTT; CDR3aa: CASSPDRGDTEAFF
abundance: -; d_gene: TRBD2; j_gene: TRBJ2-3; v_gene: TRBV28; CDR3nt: TGTGCCAGCACTCTCCCCGGACTAGCGAGCACAGATACGCAGTATTTT; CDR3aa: CASTLPGLASTDTQYF
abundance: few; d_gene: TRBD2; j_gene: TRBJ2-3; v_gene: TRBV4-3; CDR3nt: TGCGCCAGCAGTGCGGGGGTAGGCACAGATACGCAGTATTTT; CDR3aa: CASSAGVGTDTQYF
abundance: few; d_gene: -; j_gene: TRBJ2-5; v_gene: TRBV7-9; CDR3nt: TGTGCCAGCAGCTTAGGTGGTCTTAGCAGCCGTCAGGAAGAGACCCAGTACTTC; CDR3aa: CASSLGGLSSRQEETQYF
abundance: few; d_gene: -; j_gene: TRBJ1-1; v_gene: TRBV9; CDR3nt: TGTGCCAGCAGCGTAAGGGGGGACACTGAAGCTTTCTTT; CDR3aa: CASSVRGDTEAFF
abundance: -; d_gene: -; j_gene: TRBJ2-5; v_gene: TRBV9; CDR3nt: TGTGCCAGCAGCGCCACAGGGTTTCAAGAGACCCAGTACTTC; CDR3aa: CASSATGFQETQYF
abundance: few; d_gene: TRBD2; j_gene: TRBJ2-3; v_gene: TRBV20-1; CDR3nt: TGCAGTGCTAGAGAGCCTAGCGGGGGGGGCACAGATACGCAGTATTTT; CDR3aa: CSAREPSGGGTDTQYF
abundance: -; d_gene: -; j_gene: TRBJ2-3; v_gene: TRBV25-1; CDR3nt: TGTGCCAGCAGTCCGGGAGTTCAAGGGACAGATACGCAGTATTTT; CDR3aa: CASSPGVQGTDTQYF
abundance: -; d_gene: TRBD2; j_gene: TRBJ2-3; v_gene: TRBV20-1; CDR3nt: TGCAGTGCTAGAGATCCAAACGGGGGGGCATCAGATACGCAGTATTTT; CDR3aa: CSARDPNGGASDTQYF
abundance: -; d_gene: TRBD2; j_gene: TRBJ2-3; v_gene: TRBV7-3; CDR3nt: TGTGCCAGCGGGACTAGCGCAGATACGCAGTATTTT; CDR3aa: CASGTSADTQYF
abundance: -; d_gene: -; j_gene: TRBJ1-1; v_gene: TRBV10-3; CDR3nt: TGTGCCATCAGTACAGGGATTAACACTGAAGCTTTCTTT; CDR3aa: CAISTGINTEAFF
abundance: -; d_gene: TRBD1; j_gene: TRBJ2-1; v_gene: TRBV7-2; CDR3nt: TGTGCCAGCAGCTCACAGGGGACCTACAATGAGCAGTTCTTC; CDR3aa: CASSSQGTYNEQFF
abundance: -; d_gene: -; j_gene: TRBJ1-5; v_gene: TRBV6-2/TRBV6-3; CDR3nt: TGTGCCAGCAGTTACTACCCTCCGGGGCAGTATCAGCCCCAGCATTTT; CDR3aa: CASSYYPPGQYQPQHF
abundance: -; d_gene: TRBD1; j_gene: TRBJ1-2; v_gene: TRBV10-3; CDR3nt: TGTGCCATCAGTGAGTTCGCGGGACAGGGGCATGGCTACACCTTC; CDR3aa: CAISEFAGQGHGYTF
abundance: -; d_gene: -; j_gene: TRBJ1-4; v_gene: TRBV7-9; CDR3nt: TGTGCCAGCAGCTTAGTCGGGGGGCCAGGAGAAAAACTGTTTTTT; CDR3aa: CASSLVGGPGEKLFF
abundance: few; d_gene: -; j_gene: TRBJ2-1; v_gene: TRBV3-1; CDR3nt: TGTGCCAGCAGACGATCGAGTGGGGGGGCCGCGGCGAATGAGCAGTTCTTC; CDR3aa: CASRRSSGGAAANEQFF
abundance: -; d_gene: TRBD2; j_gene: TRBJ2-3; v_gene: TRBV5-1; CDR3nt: TGCGCCAGCAGGAGGACTAGCGTTAGCACAGATACGCAGTATTTT; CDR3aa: CASRRTSVSTDTQYF
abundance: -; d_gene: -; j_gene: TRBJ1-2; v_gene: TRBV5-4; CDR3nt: TGTGCCAGCAGCTTTGGCCCTGCGGACTATGGCTACACCTTC; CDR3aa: CASSFGPADYGYTF
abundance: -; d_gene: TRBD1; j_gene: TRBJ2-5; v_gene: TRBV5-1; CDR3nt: TGCGCCAGCAGCCCCCCCCGGGACAGGGATTCCTGGGCCCAGTACTTC; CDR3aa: CASSPPRDRDSWAQYF
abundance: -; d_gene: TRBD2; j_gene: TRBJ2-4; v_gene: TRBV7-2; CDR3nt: TGTGCCAGCAGCTTAATGGCGCGGGGAGGGAACATTCAGTACTTC; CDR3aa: CASSLMARGGNIQYF
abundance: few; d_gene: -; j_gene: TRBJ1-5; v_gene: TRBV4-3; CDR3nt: TGCGCCAGCAGCCAAGATCTTCGGGGAAGCAATCAGCCCCAGCATTTT; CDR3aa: CASSQDLRGSNQPQHF